The 23 T cell receptor beta chains in this list originate from one sample, sequenced in a study of radiotherapy plus CTLA-4 blockade in lung cancer. Repertoires were generated with immunoSEQ multiplex PCR, while TCRdb's copy carries only in-frame clones and drops some. There are 50,000 to 60,000 clones in the sample; roughly four fifths occur only once, and roughly 6% lies in the top ten. Sequencing used peripheral blood, obtained from a patient treated with radiotherapy plus ipilimumab. Source of these receptors: a human donor with non-small cell lung cancer whose response to radiotherapy plus ipilimumab could not be evaluated.

J is TRBJ2-3 and V is TRBV5-6, with a possible D match to TRBD1 (5 bases). V was shortened by 1 base and J by 1 base, with 10 bases between the two germline ends. This CDR3 comprises 15 residues. From germline, CDR1 is SGHDT and CDR2 YYEEEE. CDR3 residues: CASSLSPQGTDTQYF. CDR3 nucleotides: TGTGCCAGCAGCTTGTCCCCACAGGGCACAGATACGCAGTATTTT.

In its sample, this clone was seen a few times. V is TRBV4-1 and J is TRBJ2-7, with 9 bases identical to TRBD1. The CDR3 length is 15 residues. J gave up 2 bases and V 0 bases, and 2 bases lay outside the gene matches. The germline V gene encodes CDR1 MGHRA and CDR2 YSYEKL. CDR3 loop: CASSQEGDRAYEQYF. The CDR3 bases are TGCGCCAGCAGCCAAGAAGGGGACAGGGCCTACGAGCAGTACTTC.

The rearrangement joins TRBV4-3 to TRBJ1-5; D unclear. The CDR3 has 15 residues. CDR1 and CDR2 (germline): LGHNA, YSLEER. Trimming left V 0 bases short and J 5 bases short, with 11 bases between. CDR3 in amino acids: CASSQDTGRDQPQHF. The CDR3 DNA reads TGCGCCAGCAGCCAAGATACGGGTCGGGATCAGCCCCAGCATTTT.

This chain links TRBV10-3 with TRBJ2-7; 7 bases map to TRBD1. Unmatched junction bases numbered 5, after V lost 6 bases and J lost 3 bases. The V gene's germline CDR1 is ENHRY and CDR2 SYGVKD. The CDR3 totals 13 residues. CDR3: CAIRGQSNYEQYF. CDR3 nucleotide sequence: TGTGCCATCAGGGGACAGTCCAACTACGAGCAGTACTTC.

This clone was recorded a few times. The chain carries TRBV2 and TRBJ2-5; 12 bases align to TRBD2. With V trimmed by 7 bases and J by 2 bases, 8 bases remained unmatched. This CDR3 comprises 16 residues. CDR1 SNHLY and CDR2 FYNNEI come from the germline V gene. The CDR3 region is CASIRETSGRQETQYF. DNA for the CDR3: TGTGCCAGCATTCGCGAGACTAGCGGGAGACAAGAGACCCAGTACTTC.

The chain joins TRBV7-2 to TRBJ1-2, with D possibly TRBD1 on 6 matching bases. Germline V CDR1 and CDR2: SGHTA, FQGNSA. V lost 8 bases and J 7 bases, leaving 20 bases between the germline ends. The CDR3 totals 14 residues. The CDR3: CASQGKLITGGYTF. The DNA of the CDR3 is TGTGCCAGCCAGGGGAAACTGATAACAGGTGGCTACACCTTC.

This chain connects TRBV5-6 to TRBJ1-2; tentatively, D is TRBD1 (5 bases). The V end lost 1 base, the J end lost 6 bases, and 7 bases lay between the germline ends. CDR1 is SGHDT and CDR2 is YYEEEE in the germline V gene. The CDR3 length is 12 residues. The CDR3 reads CASSLWGDGYTF. The DNA of the CDR3 is TGTGCCAGCAGCTTGTGGGGGGATGGCTACACCTTC. The full variable domain, in which reference TRBV5-6 and TRBJ1-2 provide the parts outside the CDR3, is DAGVTQSPTHLIKTRGQQVTLRCSPKSGHDTVSWYQQALGQGPQFIFQYYEEEERQRGNFPDRFSGHQFPNYSSELNVNALLLGDSALYLCASSLWGDGYTFGSGTRLTVV.

The rearrangement uses TRBV4-3 and TRBJ2-4; 8 nucleotides match TRBD2. The CDR3 has 16 residues. Per the germline V gene, CDR1 is LGHNA and CDR2 is YSLEER. The J segment lost 10 bases and the V segment lost 1 base, leaving 12 bases of the junction unmatched. CDR3: CASSQVNRGGERIQYF. The CDR3 nucleotides read TGCGCCAGCAGCCAAGTCAACCGGGGGGGGGAACGGATTCAGTACTTC.

The chain uses TRBV5-4 and TRBJ1-1, with D maybe TRBD1 (6 bases). V shed 0 bases and J shed 5 bases, with 11 bases lying between them. Germline-derived CDR1 and CDR2 are SGHNT and YYREEE (reference sequence). The CDR3 sequence is 14 residues long. The CDR3 bases are TGTGCCAGCAGCTTGGACAGGGAGGGGACTGAAGCTTTCTTT. It yields the protein CASSLDREGTEAFF.

In its sample, this clone ranks as medium-sized. The chain carries TRBV6-5 and TRBJ2-7; D is perhaps TRBD1 (6 bases). Germline V gene lookup returns CDR1 MNHEY and CDR2 SVGAGI. Trimming removed 4 bases at V and 3 bases at J, with 13 bases between. CDR3 length equals 14 residues. The CDR3 loop reads CASSSPGTHYEQYF. The CDR3 DNA reads TGTGCCAGCAGTTCCCCAGGGACACACTACGAGCAGTACTTC.

The V and J genes are TRBV29-1 and TRBJ2-2, with a possible D match to TRBD1 (5 bases). The CDR3 is 13 amino acids. V was clipped by 3 bases and J by 1 base, with 6 bases between them. CDR1 and CDR2 (germline): SQVTM, ANQGSEA. CDR3 sequence: CSVDRGNTGELFF. For the CDR3, the DNA is TGCAGCGTTGATAGGGGGAACACCGGGGAGCTGTTTTTT.

This clone was detected only a few times. V and J are TRBV25-1 and TRBJ2-7, with 7 positions matching TRBD1. This CDR3 has 15 amino acids. The V and J ends lost 4 bases and 1 base, in that order; junction bases with no gene match: 7. Germline lookup yields CDR1 MGHDK and CDR2 SYGVNS. CDR3 sequence reads: CASSGGTVPSYEQYF. The DNA of the CDR3 is TGTGCCAGCAGTGGTGGGACAGTTCCATCCTACGAGCAGTACTTC.

The chain has TRBV15 and TRBJ1-2; D gene unclear. Germline V gene lookup returns CDR1 LNHNV and CDR2 YYDKDF (reference sequence). The CDR3 spans 16 residues. V lost 1 base to trimming and J lost 3 bases, with 15 bases between them. The CDR3 DNA reads TGTGCCACCAGCAGAGGCAGACTATATCCGGACTATGGCTACACCTTC. Its translation: CATSRGRLYPDYGYTF.

The rearrangement joins TRBV30 to TRBJ2-5; D remains unclear. Trimming took off 0 bases at V and 0 bases at J, with 17 bases between the two ends. Germline values: CDR1 GTSNPN, CDR2 SVGIG (reference sequence). The CDR3 length is 17 residues. This CDR3 is CAWSVFGFRRNQETQYF. The CDR3 coding sequence is TGTGCCTGGAGTGTGTTCGGGTTCCGCAGAAACCAAGAGACCCAGTACTTC.

The gene calls are TRBV7-9 and TRBJ2-3; tentatively, D is TRBD2 (6 bases). V lost 5 bases and J 5 bases, leaving 14 bases between the germline ends. The CDR3 has 14 amino acids. Per germline, CDR1 SEHNR and CDR2 FQNEAQ (reference sequence). CDR3 loop: CASSLGGVGDTQYF. For the CDR3, the DNA is TGTGCCAGCAGCCTGGGAGGAGTTGGAGATACGCAGTATTTT. Full variable domain (missing parts from reference TRBV7-9 and TRBJ2-3): DTGVSQNPRHKITKRGQNVTFRCDPISEHNRLYWYRQTLGQGPEFLTYFQNEAQLEKSRLLSDRFSAERPKGSFSTLEIQRTEQGDSAMYLCASSLGGVGDTQYFGPGTRLTVL.

This clone was counted between two and nine times. J is TRBJ2-3 and V is TRBV7-2; 9 bases agree with TRBD2. Germline assignment: CDR1 SGHTA and CDR2 FQGNSA. This CDR3 is built from 16 residues. Trimming took 5 bases from V and 3 from J; bases not matched to a gene: 9. This chain's CDR3 is CASSLLGLAKTDTQYF. The CDR3 nucleotides read TGTGCCAGCAGCCTTTTGGGACTAGCAAAGACAGATACGCAGTATTTT.

The V call is TRBV18, the J call TRBJ1-2; 7 positions agree with TRBD1. J gave up 6 bases and V 1 base, and 8 bases lay outside the gene matches. Germline lookup yields CDR1 KGHSH and CDR2 LQKENI. The CDR3 totals 15 residues. CDR3 loop: CASSPRQGNGDGYTF. CDR3 in DNA: TGTGCCAGCTCACCACGACAGGGTAATGGGGATGGCTACACCTTC.

V usage is TRBV7-2 and J usage is TRBJ2-5, with 7 bases lining up with TRBD1. CDR3 length: 15 residues. V shed 4 bases, J shed 2 bases, and the junction held 7 bases outside the gene matches. From germline, CDR1 is SGHTA and CDR2 FQGNSA. CDR3 DNA: TGTGCCAGCAGCTGGGCAGGGGGTGAGCAAGAGACCCAGTACTTC. Translating gives CASSWAGGEQETQYF.

The V and J genes are TRBV19 and TRBJ2-1, with 8 bases aligning to TRBD2. Per the germline V gene, CDR1 is LNHDA and CDR2 is SQIVND (reference sequence). With V trimmed by 4 bases and J by 10 bases, 21 bases remained unmatched. CDR3 length: 18 amino acids. The DNA for the CDR3 is TGTGCCAGTAGTAGACCCGCAAAAACGGGACTAGGGGCAATCGAGCAGTTCTTC. Its protein product is CASSRPAKTGLGAIEQFF. Together with reference TRBV19 and TRBJ2-1, the CDR3 gives the full variable domain: DGGITQSPKYLFRKEGQNVTLSCEQNLNHDAMYWYRQDPGQGLRLIYYSQIVNDFQKGDIAEGYSVSREKKESFPLTVTSAQKNPTAFYLCASSRPAKTGLGAIEQFFGPGTRLTVL.

The genes are TRBV29-1 and TRBJ1-1; D is perhaps TRBD1 (6 bases). The germline V and J ends were trimmed by 7 bases and 2 bases, with 14 bases remaining between them. The CDR3 covers 13 residues. CDR1 is SQVTM, CDR2 ANQGSEA, per germline. The DNA for the CDR3 is TGCAGCGGTGCCAGGGGTTTTAACACTGAAGCTTTCTTT. This gives the protein CSGARGFNTEAFF.

This clone was counted between two and nine times. This chain connects TRBV10-2 to TRBJ2-3; 8 bases align to TRBD2. CDR3 size: 16 residues. With 7 bases clipped from V and 2 bases from J, the junction kept 11 bases outside the gene matches. CDR1 is WSHSY and CDR2 is SAAADI in the germline V gene. This CDR3 is CASKGGGTSYTDTQYF. CDR3 DNA: TGCGCCAGCAAGGGCGGGGGGACATCCTACACAGATACGCAGTATTTT.

V gene TRBV19 combines with J gene TRBJ1-5, with D perhaps matching TRBD1 (6 bases). The V gene's germline CDR1 is LNHDA and CDR2 SQIVND (reference sequence). CDR3 size: 16 residues. V dropped 4 bases and J dropped 3 bases, with 16 bases sitting between them. The CDR3 DNA is TGTGCCAGTAGTAACCCCCGTAGGGGGAACAATCAGCCCCAGCATTTT. Amino acid sequence: CASSNPRRGNNQPQHF.

This chain joins TRBV5-1 and TRBJ2-1; tentatively, D is TRBD2 (6 bases). The CDR3 totals 13 residues. The ends were cut back, 4 bases at V and 15 bases at J, with 20 bases in the middle. Germline V lookup: CDR1 SGHRS, CDR2 YFSETQ. CDR3 in amino acids: CASSPGLISEGFF. In DNA form, the CDR3 reads TGCGCCAGCAGCCCGGGACTTATCTCCGAGGGGTTCTTC.